This note documents a single T cell receptor beta chain sequence. The sample originates from a study of blood T cell repertoires in COVID-19. For the study at large: Samples of COVID-19 (acute and convalescent) were obtained from the United States, Italy and Spain.

Germline trimming cut 0 bases from V and 6 bases from J; bases unmatched to any gene: 11. Germline lookup yields CDR1 LGHDT and CDR2 YNNKEL (reference sequence). CDR3 length equals 18 residues. Profiled with immunoSEQ multiplex PCR; TCRdb holds only in-frame clones, not every one. The sample lists approximately 110,000 clones, about 85% seen once, with approximately 5% in the top ten. The material sequenced was peripheral blood. The source is a woman aged 60 to 75 with COVID-19, enrolled during active disease. The chain combines TRBV3-1 (or the pseudogene TRBV3-2) with TRBJ2-3, with 11 bases aligning to TRBD2. The CDR3 protein is CASSQESLLAGGGDTQYF. The CDR3 region has the DNA TGTGCCAGCAGCCAAGAATCCCTTCTAGCGGGGGGAGGGGATACGCAGTATTTT.